This T cell receptor (beta chain) was found in a study of blood T cell repertoires in COVID-19. Germline V gene data show CDR1 as MNHNS and CDR2 as SASEGT. V shed 5 bases, J shed 4 bases, and the junction held 9 bases outside the gene matches. CDR3 length: 16 residues. TCRdb keeps only in-frame clones here, not all; method: immunoSEQ multiplex PCR. The sample contains around 80,000 clones, roughly four fifths of which appear only once. The chain uses TRBV6-1 and TRBJ2-1; 9 positions agree with TRBD1. The sequence was obtained from a human donor in a cohort sampled during active COVID-19. Specimen: peripheral blood. The CDR3 protein is CASSKGQGMGYNEQFF. In DNA, the CDR3 is TGTGCCAGCAGTAAAGGACAGGGGATGGGGTACAATGAGCAGTTCTTC.